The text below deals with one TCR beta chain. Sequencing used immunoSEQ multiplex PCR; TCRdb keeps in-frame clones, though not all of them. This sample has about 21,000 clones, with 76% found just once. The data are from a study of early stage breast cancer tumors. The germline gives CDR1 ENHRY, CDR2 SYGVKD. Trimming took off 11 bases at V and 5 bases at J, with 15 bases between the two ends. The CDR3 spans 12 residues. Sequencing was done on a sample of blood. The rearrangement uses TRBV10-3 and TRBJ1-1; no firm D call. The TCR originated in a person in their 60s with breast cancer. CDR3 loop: CAVGQVETEAFF. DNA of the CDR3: TGTGCCGTAGGGCAGGTGGAGACTGAAGCTTTCTTT.